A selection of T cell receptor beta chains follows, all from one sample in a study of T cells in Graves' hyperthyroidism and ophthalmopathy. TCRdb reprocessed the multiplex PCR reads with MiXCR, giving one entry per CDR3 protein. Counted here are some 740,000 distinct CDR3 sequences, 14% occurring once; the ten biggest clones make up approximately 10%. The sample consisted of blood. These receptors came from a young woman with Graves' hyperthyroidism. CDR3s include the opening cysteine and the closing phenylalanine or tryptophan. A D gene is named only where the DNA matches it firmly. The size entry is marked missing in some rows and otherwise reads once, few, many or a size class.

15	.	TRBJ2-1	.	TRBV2	CASRLTRDTYNEQFF	TGTGCCAGCAGGCTCACGCGGGACACTTACAATGAGCAGTTCTTC
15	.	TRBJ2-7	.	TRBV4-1	CASSRLEGSSYEQYF	TGCGCCAGCAGCAGGCTGGAGGGTAGCTCCTACGAGCAGTACTTC
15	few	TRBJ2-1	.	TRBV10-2	CASRGDGISYNEQFF	TGCGCCAGCAGGGGGGACGGGATCTCCTACAATGAGCAGTTCTTC
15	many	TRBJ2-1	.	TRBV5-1	CASSRGGPSYNEQFF	TGCGCCAGCAGCCGAGGAGGGCCGTCCTACAATGAGCAGTTCTTC
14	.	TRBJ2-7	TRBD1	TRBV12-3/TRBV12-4	CASTRAGQGHEQYF	TGTGCCAGCACCCGGGCGGGACAGGGCCACGAGCAGTACTTC
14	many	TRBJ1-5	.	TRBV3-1	CASSHSRGNQPQHF	TGTGCCAGCAGCCATTCTAGAGGCAATCAGCCCCAGCATTTT
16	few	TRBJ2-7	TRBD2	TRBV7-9	CASSLSYSGSPYEQYF	TGTGCCAGCAGCTTAAGTTATAGCGGGAGTCCCTACGAGCAGTACTTC
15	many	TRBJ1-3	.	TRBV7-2	CASSLVRGLGNTIYF	TGTGCCAGCAGCTTAGTTCGGGGGCTCGGAAACACCATATATTTT
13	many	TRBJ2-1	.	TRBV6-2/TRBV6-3	CASSYRGVNEQFF	TGTGCCAGCAGTTACCGGGGCGTCAATGAGCAGTTCTTC
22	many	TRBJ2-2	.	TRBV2	CASERPTDRAIGTRGNTGELFF	TGTGCCAGCGAGAGACCTACGGACAGGGCGATCGGGACTAGAGGAAACACCGGGGAGCTGTTTTTT
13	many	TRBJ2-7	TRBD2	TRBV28	CASSLAGYYEQYF	TGTGCCAGCAGTCTAGCGGGATATTACGAGCAGTACTTC
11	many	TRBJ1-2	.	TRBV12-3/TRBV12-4	CATRGGAGYTF	TGTGCCACGAGGGGGGGGGCTGGCTACACCTTC
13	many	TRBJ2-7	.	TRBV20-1	CSATWRDSYEQYF	TGCAGTGCTACATGGCGGGACTCCTACGAGCAGTACTTC
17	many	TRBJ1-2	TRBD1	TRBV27	CASSPPGETGSDYGYTF	TGTGCCAGCAGTCCACCCGGGGAGACAGGGAGCGACTATGGCTACACCTTC
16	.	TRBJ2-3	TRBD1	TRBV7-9	CASSFKGQGVGDTQYF	TGTGCCAGCAGCTTCAAGGGACAGGGGGTGGGAGATACGCAGTATTTT
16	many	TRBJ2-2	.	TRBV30	CAWRQFDPEGSGELFF	TGTGCCTGGAGACAGTTTGACCCAGAAGGATCCGGGGAGCTGTTTTTT
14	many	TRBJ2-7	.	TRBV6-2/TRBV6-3	CASSYGGGPYEQYF	TGTGCCAGCAGTTACGGGGGTGGCCCTTACGAGCAGTACTTC
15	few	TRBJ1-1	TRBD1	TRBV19	CASSPWTGLGTEAFF	TGTGCCAGTAGTCCCTGGACAGGGTTAGGAACTGAAGCTTTCTTT
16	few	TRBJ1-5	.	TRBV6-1	CASSTHTTGLGQPQHF	TGTGCCAGCAGTACTCACACCACAGGGTTGGGGCAGCCCCAGCATTTT
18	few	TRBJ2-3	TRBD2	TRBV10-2	CASSESLRPSGSLDTQYF	TGCGCCAGCAGTGAGTCCCTTAGGCCTAGCGGGAGCTTGGATACGCAGTATTTT
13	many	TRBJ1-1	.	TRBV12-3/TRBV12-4	CASTTNRDVKAFF	TGTGCCAGCACAACCAACAGGGACGTTAAAGCTTTCTTT
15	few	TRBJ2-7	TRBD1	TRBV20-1	CSASVEGAPTYEQYF	TGCAGTGCCTCAGTCGAGGGGGCGCCCACCTACGAGCAGTACTTC
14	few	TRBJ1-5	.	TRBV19	CASSIRDGNQPQHF	TGTGCCAGTAGTATTAGGGACGGCAATCAGCCCCAGCATTTT
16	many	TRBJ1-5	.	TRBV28	CASSAFPPGSNQPQHF	TGTGCCAGCAGTGCCTTTCCCCCCGGGAGCAATCAGCCCCAGCATTTT
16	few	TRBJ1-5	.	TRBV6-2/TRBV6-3	CASSYGQGRNNQPQHF	TGTGCCAGCAGTTACGGTCAGGGGCGTAACAATCAGCCCCAGCATTTT
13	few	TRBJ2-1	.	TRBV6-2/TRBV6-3	CASSRAAGNEQFF	TGTGCCAGCAGCCGAGCGGCTGGGAATGAGCAGTTCTTC
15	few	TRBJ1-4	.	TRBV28	CASGFGGGGREKLFF	TGTGCCAGCGGATTTGGGGGTGGGGGGAGGGAAAAACTGTTTTTT
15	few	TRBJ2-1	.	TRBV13	CASSVGTSTYNEQFF	TGTGCCAGCAGCGTAGGTACTTCTACCTACAATGAGCAGTTCTTC
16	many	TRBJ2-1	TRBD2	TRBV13	CASSWGLADTYNEQFF	TGTGCCAGCAGCTGGGGACTAGCGGATACCTACAATGAGCAGTTCTTC
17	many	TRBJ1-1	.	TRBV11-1	CASSSTDRPLMNTEAFF	TGTGCCAGCAGCTCTACCGACAGACCTTTGATGAACACTGAAGCTTTCTTT
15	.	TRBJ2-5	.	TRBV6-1	CASSYAEGGRETQYF	TGTGCCAGCAGCTATGCTGAAGGGGGTAGGGAGACCCAGTACTTC
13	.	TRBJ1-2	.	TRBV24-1	CATTQGLNYGYTF	TGTGCCACCACCCAGGGTCTCAACTATGGCTACACCTTC
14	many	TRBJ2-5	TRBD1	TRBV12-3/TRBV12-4	CASSFLGQGVNEYF	TGTGCCAGCAGTTTTCTGGGACAGGGGGTAAATGAGTACTTC
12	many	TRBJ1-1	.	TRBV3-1	CASRGVNTEAFF	TGTGCCAGCAGAGGGGTGAACACTGAAGCTTTCTTT
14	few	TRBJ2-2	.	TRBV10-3	CAISETSHTGELFF	TGTGCCATCAGTGAGACCTCACACACCGGGGAGCTGTTTTTT
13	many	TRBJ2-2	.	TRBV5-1	CASQALNTGELFF	TGCGCCAGCCAGGCCCTTAACACCGGGGAGCTGTTTTTT
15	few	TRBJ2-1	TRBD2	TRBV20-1	CSARTSESSYNEQFF	TGCAGTGCTAGGACTAGCGAAAGCTCCTACAATGAGCAGTTCTTC
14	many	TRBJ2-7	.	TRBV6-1	CASSYGNGPYEQYF	TGTGCCAGCAGTTACGGTAACGGGCCCTACGAGCAGTACTTC
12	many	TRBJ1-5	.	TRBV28	CASGSSNQPQHF	TGTGCCAGCGGCAGTAGCAATCAGCCCCAGCATTTT
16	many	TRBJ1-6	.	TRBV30	CAWRAVEARGGSPLHF	TGTGCCTGGAGAGCAGTTGAGGCCCGAGGCGGTTCACCCCTCCACTTT
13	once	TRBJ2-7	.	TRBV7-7	CASSPTEGSEQYF	TGTGCCAGCAGCCCGACGGAAGGGTCCGAGCAGTACTTC
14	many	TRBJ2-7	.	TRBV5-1	CASSLWGTAYEQYF	TGCGCCAGCAGCTTGTGGGGGACGGCCTACGAGCAGTACTTC
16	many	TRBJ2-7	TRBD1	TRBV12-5	CASGLPRTGAFYEQYF	TGTGCTAGTGGTTTGCCGCGAACAGGGGCTTTCTACGAGCAGTACTTC
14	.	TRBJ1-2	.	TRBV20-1	CSARAERVGYGYTF	TGCAGTGCTAGAGCAGAGAGGGTGGGATATGGCTACACCTTC
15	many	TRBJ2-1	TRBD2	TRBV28	CASSPFLGGARGQFF	TGTGCCAGCAGTCCATTTTTGGGAGGGGCCCGGGGGCAGTTCTTC
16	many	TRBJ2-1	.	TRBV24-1	CATSEPTGSNTNEQFF	TGTGCCACCAGTGAGCCAACCGGGAGTAATACCAATGAGCAGTTCTTC
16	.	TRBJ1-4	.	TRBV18	CASSPITGSTNEKLFF	TGTGCCAGCTCACCAATCACAGGGTCAACTAATGAAAAACTGTTTTTT
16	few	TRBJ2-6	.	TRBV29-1	CSVEEQGRTRSPVLTF	TGCAGCGTTGAAGAACAGGGTCGAACCCGGTCCCCCGTCCTGACTTTC
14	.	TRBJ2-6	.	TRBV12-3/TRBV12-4	CASSLTTGANVLTF	TGTGCCAGCAGCCTCACTACGGGGGCCAACGTCCTGACTTTC
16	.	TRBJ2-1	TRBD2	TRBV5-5	CASSYRRTRVGNEQFF	TGTGCCAGCAGCTACCGCCGGACTAGGGTAGGCAATGAGCAGTTCTTC
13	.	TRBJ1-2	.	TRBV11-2	CASSLGFEYGYTF	TGTGCCAGCAGCTTAGGGTTTGAATATGGCTACACCTTC
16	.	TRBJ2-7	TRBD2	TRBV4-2	CASSQDSSGLTYEQYF	TGTGCCAGCAGCCAAGATTCTAGCGGGTTAACATACGAGCAGTACTTC
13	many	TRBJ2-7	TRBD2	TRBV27	CATGLAGAYEQYF	TGTGCCACCGGACTAGCGGGAGCCTACGAGCAGTACTTC
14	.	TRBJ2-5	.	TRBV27	CASSSDTRQETQYF	TGTGCCAGCAGTTCGGACACCCGGCAAGAGACCCAGTACTTC
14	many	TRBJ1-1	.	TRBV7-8	CASSVQQGVTEAFF	TGTGCCAGCAGCGTCCAACAGGGTGTCACTGAAGCTTTCTTT